The 14 T cell receptor beta chains in this list originate from one sample, sequenced in a study of blood T cells in healthy people across ages. With a J-beta primer mix and a sample-barcoded 5' primer, a second PCR ran roughly 6 to 12 cycles. TCRdb used MiXCR to reprocess the 5' RACE reads, holding one entry per CDR3 protein. The sample holds roughly 860,000 distinct CDR3 sequences, about 59% seen once. The specimen sequenced was blood. The receptors derive from a man younger than 40 in good health.

V gene TRBV6-5 combines with J gene TRBJ2-5; D is perhaps TRBD1 or TRBD2 (5 bases each). Germline CDR1 is MNHEY and CDR2 is SVGAGI. There are 14 residues in the CDR3. The ends were cut back, 5 bases at V and 5 bases at J, with 15 bases in the middle. CDR3 coding DNA: TGTGCCAGCAGTCGGGCCGGGACCTTGGAGACCCAGTACTTC. It yields the protein CASSRAGTLETQYF.

This chain joins TRBV4-2 and TRBJ2-1, with TRBD2 matching over 12 bases. The J call may be mistaken, given a closer DNA end match to TRBJ2-7. Germline values: CDR1 LGHNA, CDR2 YNFKEQ. This CDR3 has 16 residues. CDR3 coding DNA: TGTGCCAGCAGCCAAAGACTAGCGGGGGCCCTCAATGAGCAGTACTTC. Its protein product is CASSQRLAGALNEQYF.

The sample holds a few counts of this clonotype. The chain has TRBV2 and TRBJ1-6, with 9 bases identical to TRBD1. The V and J ends lost 4 bases and 0 bases, in that order; junction bases with no gene match: 4. The CDR3 sequence is 17 residues long. Germline-derived CDR1 and CDR2 are SNHLY and FYNNEI. CDR3 nucleotide sequence: TGTGCCAGCAGTGGCCCGGACAGGGGCTCCTATAATTCACCCCTCCACTTT. Its protein product is CASSGPDRGSYNSPLHF.

This clonotype was seen a few times. This chain connects TRBV5-1 to TRBJ1-6; TRBD1 matches 8 bases. The V segment lost 5 bases and the J segment 3 bases; nucleotides outside the gene matches: 7. Germline-derived CDR1 and CDR2 are SGHRS and YFSETQ. CDR3 size: 16 residues. This chain's CDR3 is CASSRDRGDYNSPLHF. The DNA for the CDR3 is TGCGCCAGCAGTCGTGACAGGGGAGACTATAATTCACCCCTCCACTTT.

The CDR3 nucleotides are TGTGCCAGCAGACTCGGACAGGGGCCGCCCTACGAGCAGTACTTC. Its translation: CASRLGQGPPYEQYF. V and J are TRBV7-3 and TRBJ2-7; TRBD1 matches at 9 bases. CDR1 and CDR2 from the germline V gene are SGHTA and FQGTGA. The CDR3 sequence is 15 residues long. V dropped 6 bases and J dropped 2; count of bases not matched to a gene: 8.

The chain joins TRBV28 to TRBJ2-7; 7 bases align to TRBD1. The CDR3 contains 14 residues. Losses at the gene ends were 5 bases for V and 2 bases for J; bases not matched to a gene: 6. Germline loops: CDR1 MDHEN, CDR2 SYDVKM. The CDR3 loop reads CASSIHRGAYEQYF. The CDR3 DNA reads as TGTGCCAGCAGTATACACAGGGGAGCCTACGAGCAGTACTTC.

The chain is built from TRBV6-6 and TRBJ1-2; 8 bases agree with TRBD1. Germline V gene sequence: CDR1 MNHNY, CDR2 SVGAGI (reference sequence). The CDR3 is 15 residues long. V was clipped by 0 bases and J by 3 bases; unmatched bases: 3. The CDR3 loop is CASSYSNRGDYGYTF. As DNA, the CDR3 is TGTGCCAGCAGTTACTCGAACAGGGGGGACTATGGCTACACCTTC.

This clonotype was detected a few times. This rearrangement joins TRBV3-1 to TRBJ2-1; D gene uncertain. V was cut by 2 bases and J by 13 bases, with 15 bases left in between. The CDR3 contains 13 residues. Germline V lookup: CDR1 LGHDT, CDR2 YNNKEL (reference sequence). CDR3 sequence: CASSQQKVGSQFF. DNA of the CDR3: TGTGCCAGCAGCCAACAGAAGGTTGGCTCTCAGTTCTTC.

Only one count was recorded for this clonotype. The chain combines TRBV6-5 with TRBJ2-4, with D possibly TRBD1 on 7 matching bases. Matching the DNA end better, TRBJ2-7 makes the J call doubtful. Germline CDR1 MNHEY, CDR2 SVGAGI. The CDR3 has 15 residues. CDR3 coding DNA: TGTGCCAGCAGTTACTCATGGACAGGAGGGAACGAGCAGTACTTC. Its protein is CASSYSWTGGNEQYF.

A note on this clonotype: A junction boundary mismatches the germline segment, possibly from a read error. The V call is TRBV15, the J call TRBJ2-6; tentatively, D is TRBD2 (5 bases). The germline V gene has CDR1 LNHNV and CDR2 YYDKDF (reference sequence). CDR3 length: 15 residues. CDR3 amino acids: CATSREDSGANVLTF. CDR3 sequence (DNA): TGTGCCACCAGCAGAGAGGACTCTGGTGCCAACGTCCTGACTTTC. The variable domain in full, with the rest retrieved from reference TRBV15 and TRBJ2-6, is DAMVIQNPRYQVTQFGKPVTLSCSQTLNHNVMYWYQQKSSQAPKLLFHYYDKDFNNEADTPDNFQSRRPNTSFCFLDIRSPGLGDTAMYLCATSREDSGANVLTFGAGSRLTVL.

About this clonotype: Possible read error: a much larger clone is one base away. The chain employs TRBV4-3 and TRBJ1-2; possible D gene TRBD1, 5 bases. The CDR3 length is 14 residues. Germline CDR1 reads LGHNA; CDR2 reads YSLEER. The CDR3 here is CAGSFQGGNYGYTF. The CDR3 DNA reads TGCGCCGGCAGCTTCCAGGGAGGCAACTATGGCTACACCTTC.

This clonotype was detected only a few times. V and J are TRBV7-2 and TRBJ2-5, with D perhaps TRBD2 (5 bases). Germline V gene lookup returns CDR1 SGHTA and CDR2 FQGNSA. The V gene lost 0 bases and the J gene lost 2 bases, with 13 bases spanning the gap. The CDR3 length is 16 residues. The CDR3, as DNA: TGTGCCAGCAGCTTAGCGCTTGGAGGCGGGCAAGAGACCCAGTACTTC. This codes for CASSLALGGGQETQYF. The entire variable domain, with the rest obtained from reference TRBV7-2 and TRBJ2-5, is as follows: GAGVSQSPSNKVTEKGKDVELRCDPISGHTALYWYRQSLGQGLEFLIYFQGNSAPDKSGLPSDRFSAERTGGSVSTLTIQRTQQEDSAVYLCASSLALGGGQETQYFGPGTRLLVL.

This chain links TRBV20-1 with TRBJ2-7; no clear D. The CDR3 has 12 residues. The V and J ends lost 3 bases and 6 bases respectively, with 12 bases between them. The germline V gene encodes CDR1 DFQATT and CDR2 SNEGSKA (reference sequence). CDR3 amino acids: CSASRSQGEQYF. The CDR3 nucleotides read TGCAGTGCTAGTAGGTCGCAAGGCGAGCAGTACTTC.

This sequence joins TRBV4-2 and TRBJ2-7; no reliable D call. The CDR3 runs 13 residues. Between the trimmed V and J ends, which lost 5 bases and 0 bases, there was a span of 8 bases. The germline CDR1 and CDR2 sequences are LGHNA and YNFKEQ. This CDR3 reads CASSDTASYEQYF. The CDR3 DNA reads as TGTGCCAGCAGCGACACAGCCTCCTACGAGCAGTACTTC.